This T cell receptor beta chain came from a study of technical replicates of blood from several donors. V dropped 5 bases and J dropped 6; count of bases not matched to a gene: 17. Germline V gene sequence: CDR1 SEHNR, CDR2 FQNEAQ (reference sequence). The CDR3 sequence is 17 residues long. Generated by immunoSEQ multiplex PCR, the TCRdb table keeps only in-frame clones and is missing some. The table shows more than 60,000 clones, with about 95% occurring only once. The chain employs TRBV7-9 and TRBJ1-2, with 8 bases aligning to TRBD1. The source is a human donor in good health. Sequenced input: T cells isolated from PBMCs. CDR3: CASSTPGQVTGANGYTF. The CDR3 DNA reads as TGTGCCAGCAGCACGCCGGGACAGGTTACGGGCGCGAATGGCTACACCTTC.